This TCR beta chain came from a study of cytomegalovirus exposure and HLA in healthy donors. Study overall: Prior work identified around 120 million unique TCR beta sequences in some 180 million T cells. Overall study findings and caveats: Segments of the TCR beta V type were, in most cases, productive about 87% or about 30% of the time in an earlier analysis. V- and J-gene trimming in TCR beta was tied to a missense DCLRE1C variant by an analysis performed later.

A note on this clone: As yet, its antigen is unknown.

V lost 5 bases to trimming and J lost 4 bases; unmatched junction nucleotides: 8. The CDR3 runs 15 residues. The germline V gene has CDR1 SGHAT and CDR2 FQNNGV. PCR used 60 Vbeta primers and 13 Jbeta primers. The repertoire was sequenced with immunoSEQ multiplex PCR; TCRdb's copy has only in-frame clones and lacks some. The table lists 58,000 or so clones, about 75% of them singletons. This sequence originates from a middle-aged woman in good health and CMV-seropositive. Sequenced sample: PBMCs. The V and J genes are TRBV11-2 and TRBJ1-2; TRBD1 matches 9 bases. The CDR3 is CASSPAGTGLYGYTF. The DNA of the CDR3 is TGTGCCAGCAGCCCCGCCGGGACAGGGCTCTATGGCTACACCTTC.